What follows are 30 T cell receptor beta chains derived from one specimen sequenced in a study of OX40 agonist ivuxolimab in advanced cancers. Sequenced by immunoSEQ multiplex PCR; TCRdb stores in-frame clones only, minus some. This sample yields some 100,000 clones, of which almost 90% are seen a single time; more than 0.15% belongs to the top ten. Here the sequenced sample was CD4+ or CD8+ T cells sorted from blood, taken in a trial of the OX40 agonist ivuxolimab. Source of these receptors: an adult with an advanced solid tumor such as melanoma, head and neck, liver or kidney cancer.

CDR3 DNA sequence: TGTGCCAGCAGCCCAAGGGACAGCTCTGGAAACACCATATATTTT. It is translated as CASSPRDSSGNTIYF. The chain carries TRBV28 and TRBJ1-3, with 7 nucleotides matching TRBD1. Trimming took 6 bases from V and 0 from J; bases not matched to a gene: 5. The V gene's germline CDR1 is MDHEN and CDR2 SYDVKM. CDR3 length equals 15 residues.

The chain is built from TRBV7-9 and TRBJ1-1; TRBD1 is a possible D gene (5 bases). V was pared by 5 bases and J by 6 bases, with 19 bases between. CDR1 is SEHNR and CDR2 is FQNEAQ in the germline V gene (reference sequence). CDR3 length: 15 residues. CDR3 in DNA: TGTGCCAGCAGCCCTTCGGGCAGGGCTTTACCTGAAGCTTTCTTT. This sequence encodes CASSPSGRALPEAFF.

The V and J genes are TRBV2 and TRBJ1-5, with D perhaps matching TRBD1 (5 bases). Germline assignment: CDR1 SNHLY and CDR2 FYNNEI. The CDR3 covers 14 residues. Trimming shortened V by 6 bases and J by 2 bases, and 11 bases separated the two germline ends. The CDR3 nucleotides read TGTGCCAGCAGGGGTGACAGAGGCAATCAGCCCCAGCATTTT. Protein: CASRGDRGNQPQHF.

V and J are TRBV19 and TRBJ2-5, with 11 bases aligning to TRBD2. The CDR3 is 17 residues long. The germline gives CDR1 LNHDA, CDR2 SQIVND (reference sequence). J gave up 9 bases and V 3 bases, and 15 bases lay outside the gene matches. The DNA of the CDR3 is TGTGCCAGTAGTATCAGACTAGCGGGGACACTCGCCGGGGCCCAGTACTTC. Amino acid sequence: CASSIRLAGTLAGAQYF.

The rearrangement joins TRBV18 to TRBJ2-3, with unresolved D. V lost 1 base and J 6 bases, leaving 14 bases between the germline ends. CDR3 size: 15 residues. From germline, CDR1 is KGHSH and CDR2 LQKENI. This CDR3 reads CASSPLNSVSDTQYF. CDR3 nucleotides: TGTGCCAGCTCACCACTCAATAGTGTTTCGGATACGCAGTATTTT. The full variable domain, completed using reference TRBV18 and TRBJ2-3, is NAGVMQNPRHLVRRRGQEARLRCSPMKGHSHVYWYRQLPEEGLKFMVYLQKENIIDESGMPKERFSAEFPKEGPSILRIQQVVRGDSAAYFCASSPLNSVSDTQYFGPGTRLTVL.

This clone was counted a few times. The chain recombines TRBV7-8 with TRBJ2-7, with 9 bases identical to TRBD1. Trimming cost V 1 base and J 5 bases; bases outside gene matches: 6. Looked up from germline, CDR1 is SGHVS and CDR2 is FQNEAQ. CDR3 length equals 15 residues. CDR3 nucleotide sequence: TGTGCCAGCAGCTTAGGTCGGACAGGGGTGAACGAGCAGTACTTC. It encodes CASSLGRTGVNEQYF.

CDR3 amino acids: CASNLRSGTGGVEQFF. The CDR3, as DNA: TGTGCCAGCAACCTACGATCCGGGACAGGGGGCGTTGAGCAGTTCTTC. The chain employs TRBV2 and TRBJ2-1; 12 bases line up with TRBD1. The CDR3 spans 16 residues. Trimming cost V 7 bases and J 9 bases; bases outside gene matches: 13. Germline V gene data show CDR1 as SNHLY and CDR2 as FYNNEI.

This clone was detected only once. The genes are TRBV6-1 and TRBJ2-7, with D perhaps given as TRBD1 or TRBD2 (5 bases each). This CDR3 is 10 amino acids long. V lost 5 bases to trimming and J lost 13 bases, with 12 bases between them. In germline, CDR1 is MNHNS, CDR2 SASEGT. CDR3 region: CASSSGTDYF. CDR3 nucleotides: TGTGCCAGCAGTTCCGGGACGGACTACTTC.

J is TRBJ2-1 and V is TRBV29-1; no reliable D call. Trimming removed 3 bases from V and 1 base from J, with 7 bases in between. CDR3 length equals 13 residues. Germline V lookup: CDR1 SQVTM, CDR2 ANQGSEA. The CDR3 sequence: CSVDPVSYNEQFF. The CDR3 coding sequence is TGCAGCGTTGACCCAGTTTCCTACAATGAGCAGTTCTTC.

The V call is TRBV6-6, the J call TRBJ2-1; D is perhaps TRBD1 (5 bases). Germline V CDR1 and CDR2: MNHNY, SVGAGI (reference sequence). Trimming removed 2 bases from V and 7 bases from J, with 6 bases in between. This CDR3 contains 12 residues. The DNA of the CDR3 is TGTGCCAGCAGTTACACAGGTAATGAGCAGTTCTTC. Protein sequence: CASSYTGNEQFF.

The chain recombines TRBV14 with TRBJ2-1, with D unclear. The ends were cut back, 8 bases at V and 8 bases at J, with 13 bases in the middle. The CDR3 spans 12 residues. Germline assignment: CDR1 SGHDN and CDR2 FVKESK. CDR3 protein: CASDFGGYEQFF. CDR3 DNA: TGTGCCAGCGACTTCGGCGGCTATGAGCAGTTCTTC.

The chain's CDR3 is CASAPLFSYEQYF. As DNA, the CDR3 is TGTGCCAGCGCCCCCCTTTTCTCCTACGAGCAGTACTTC. This chain joins TRBV27 and TRBJ2-7; D remains ambiguous. CDR3 length equals 13 residues. Trimming took 8 bases from V and 0 from J, leaving 11 bases between them. Germline V gene data show CDR1 as MNHEY and CDR2 as SMNVEV (reference sequence).

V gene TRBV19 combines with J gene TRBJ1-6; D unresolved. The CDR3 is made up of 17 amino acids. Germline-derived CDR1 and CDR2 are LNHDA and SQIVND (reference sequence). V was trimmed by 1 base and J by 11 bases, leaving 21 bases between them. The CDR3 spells CASSIGQSGTVIPPLHF. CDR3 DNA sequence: TGTGCCAGTAGTATAGGGCAGTCAGGAACGGTAATTCCACCCCTCCACTTT.

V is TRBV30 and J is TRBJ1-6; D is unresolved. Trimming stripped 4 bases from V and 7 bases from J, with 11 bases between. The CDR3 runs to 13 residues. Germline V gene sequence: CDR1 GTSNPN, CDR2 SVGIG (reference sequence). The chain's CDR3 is CAWMGRRNSPLHF. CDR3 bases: TGTGCCTGGATGGGCCGAAGGAATTCACCCCTCCACTTT.

This chain's CDR3 is CASSLGASAPTWNEQFF. As DNA, the CDR3 is TGCGCCAGCAGCTTGGGGGCTAGCGCCCCCACCTGGAATGAGCAGTTCTTC. This chain uses TRBV5-1 with TRBJ2-1; possibly TRBD2 for D (6 bases). Trimming shortened V by 0 bases and J by 7 bases, and 20 bases separated the two germline ends. The CDR3 has 17 amino acids. Germline V gene lookup returns CDR1 SGHRS and CDR2 YFSETQ.

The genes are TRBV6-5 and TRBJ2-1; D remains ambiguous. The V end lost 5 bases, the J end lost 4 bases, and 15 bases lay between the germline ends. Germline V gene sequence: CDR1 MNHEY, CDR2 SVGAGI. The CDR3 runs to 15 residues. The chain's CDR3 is CASSPTSTAYNEQFF. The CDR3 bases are TGTGCCAGCAGTCCGACATCCACGGCGTACAATGAGCAGTTCTTC.

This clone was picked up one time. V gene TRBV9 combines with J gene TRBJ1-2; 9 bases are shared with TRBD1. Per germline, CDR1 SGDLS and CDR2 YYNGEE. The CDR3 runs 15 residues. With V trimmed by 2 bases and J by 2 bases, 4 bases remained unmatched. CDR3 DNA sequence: TGTGCCAGCAGCGTGGGACAGGGAACCAACTATGGCTACACCTTC. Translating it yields CASSVGQGTNYGYTF.

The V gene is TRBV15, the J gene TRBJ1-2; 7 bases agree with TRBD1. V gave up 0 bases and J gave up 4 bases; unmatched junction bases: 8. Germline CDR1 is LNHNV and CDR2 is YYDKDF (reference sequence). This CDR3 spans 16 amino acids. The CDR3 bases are TGTGCCACCAGCAGAGATGTGGGGACAGCGTTCTATGGCTACACCTTC. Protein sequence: CATSRDVGTAFYGYTF.

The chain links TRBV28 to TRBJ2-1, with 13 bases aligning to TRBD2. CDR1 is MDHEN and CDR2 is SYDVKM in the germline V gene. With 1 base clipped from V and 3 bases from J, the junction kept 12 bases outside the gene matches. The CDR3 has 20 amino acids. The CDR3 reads CASSLSGSGLAGALYNEQFF. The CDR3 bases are TGTGCCAGCAGTTTATCTGGTAGTGGACTAGCGGGAGCCCTCTACAATGAGCAGTTCTTC.

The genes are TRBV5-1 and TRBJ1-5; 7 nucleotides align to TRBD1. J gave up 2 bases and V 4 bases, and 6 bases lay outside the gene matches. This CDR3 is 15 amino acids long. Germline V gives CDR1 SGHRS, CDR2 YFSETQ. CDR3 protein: CASSDGTAGNQPQHF. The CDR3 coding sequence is TGCGCCAGCAGCGACGGGACAGCCGGCAATCAGCCCCAGCATTTT.

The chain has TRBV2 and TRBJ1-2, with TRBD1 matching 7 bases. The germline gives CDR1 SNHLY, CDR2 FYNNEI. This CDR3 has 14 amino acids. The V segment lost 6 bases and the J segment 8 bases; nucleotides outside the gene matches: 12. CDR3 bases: TGTGCCAGCAGCCTGACAGGGATCCTTACCGGCTACACCTTC. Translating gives CASSLTGILTGYTF.

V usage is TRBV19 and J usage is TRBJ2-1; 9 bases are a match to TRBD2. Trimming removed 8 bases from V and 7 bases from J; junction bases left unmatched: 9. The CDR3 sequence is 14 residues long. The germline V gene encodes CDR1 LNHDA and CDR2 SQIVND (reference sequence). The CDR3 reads CASGVLAGKNEQFF. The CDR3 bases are TGTGCCAGTGGGGTACTAGCGGGTAAGAATGAGCAGTTCTTC. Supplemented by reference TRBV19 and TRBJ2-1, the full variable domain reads DGGITQSPKYLFRKEGQNVTLSCEQNLNHDAMYWYRQDPGQGLRLIYYSQIVNDFQKGDIAEGYSVSREKKESFPLTVTSAQKNPTAFYLCASGVLAGKNEQFFGPGTRLTVL.

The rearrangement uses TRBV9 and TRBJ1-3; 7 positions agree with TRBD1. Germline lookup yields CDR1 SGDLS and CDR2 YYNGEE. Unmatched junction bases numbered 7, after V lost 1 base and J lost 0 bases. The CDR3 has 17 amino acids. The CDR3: CASSVTPGQSSGNTIYF. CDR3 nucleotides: TGTGCCAGCAGCGTAACCCCGGGACAGAGCTCTGGAAACACCATATATTTT.

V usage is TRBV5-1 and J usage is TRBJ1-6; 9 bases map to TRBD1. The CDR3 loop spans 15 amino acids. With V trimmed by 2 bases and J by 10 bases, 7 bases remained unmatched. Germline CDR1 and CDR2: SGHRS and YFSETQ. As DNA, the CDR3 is TGCGCCAGCAGCTTACCGGGACAGGGACAATCACCCCTCCACTTT. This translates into CASSLPGQGQSPLHF.

The CDR3 spells CATSRELPRGEKLFF. The CDR3 DNA follows: TGTGCCACCAGCAGAGAGTTGCCCCGGGGTGAAAAACTGTTTTTT. J is TRBJ1-4 and V is TRBV15; D unclear. Germline-derived CDR1 and CDR2 are LNHNV and YYDKDF (reference sequence). This CDR3 is 15 amino acids long. Trimming removed 0 bases from V and 7 bases from J, with 12 bases in between.

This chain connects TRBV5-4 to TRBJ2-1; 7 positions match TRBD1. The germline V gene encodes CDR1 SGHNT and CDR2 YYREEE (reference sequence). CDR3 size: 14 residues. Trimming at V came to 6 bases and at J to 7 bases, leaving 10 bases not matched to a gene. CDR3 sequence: CASTTLQGNNEQFF. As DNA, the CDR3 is TGTGCCAGCACCACACTACAGGGGAATAATGAGCAGTTCTTC.

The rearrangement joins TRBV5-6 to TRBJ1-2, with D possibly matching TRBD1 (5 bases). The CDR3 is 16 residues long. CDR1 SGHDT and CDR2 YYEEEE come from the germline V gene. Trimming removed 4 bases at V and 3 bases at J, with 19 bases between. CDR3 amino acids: CASSPGPGYWDYGYTF. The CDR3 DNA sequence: TGTGCCAGCAGCCCGGGTCCAGGGTATTGGGACTATGGCTACACCTTC.

In nucleotides, the CDR3 is TGTGCCTGGAGTGTACTGGCGGGAAGATACAATGAGCAGTTCTTC. It specifies CAWSVLAGRYNEQFF. This chain links TRBV30 with TRBJ2-1; a possible D gene is TRBD2 (6 bases). The CDR3 spans 15 residues. In germline, CDR1 is GTSNPN, CDR2 SVGIG (reference sequence). With 0 bases removed from V and 4 bases from J, the gap between germline ends came to 13 bases. Looking up the rest from reference TRBV30 and TRBJ2-1 gives the full variable domain: SQTIHQWPATLVQPVGSPLSLECTVEGTSNPNLYWYRQAAGRGLQLLFYSVGIGQISSEVPQNLSASRPQDRQFILSSKKLLLSDSGFYLCAWSVLAGRYNEQFFGPGTRLTVL.

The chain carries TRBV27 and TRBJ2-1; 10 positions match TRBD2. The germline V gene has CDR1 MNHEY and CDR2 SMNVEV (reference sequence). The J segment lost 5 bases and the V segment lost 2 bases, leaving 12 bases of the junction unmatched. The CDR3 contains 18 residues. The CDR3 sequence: CASSLGKTAGGPHNEQFF. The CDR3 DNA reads TGTGCCAGCAGTTTAGGAAAGACAGCGGGGGGGCCCCACAATGAGCAGTTCTTC.

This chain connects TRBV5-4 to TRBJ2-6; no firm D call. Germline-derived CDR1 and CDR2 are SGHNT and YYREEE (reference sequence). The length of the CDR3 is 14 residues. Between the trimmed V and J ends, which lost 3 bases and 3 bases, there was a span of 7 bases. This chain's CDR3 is CASSSLGGANVLTF. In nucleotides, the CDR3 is TGTGCCAGCAGCTCGTTGGGTGGGGCCAACGTCCTGACTTTC.